This T cell receptor (beta chain) was sequenced during a study of quantifying T cell responses using KT2 cells. Across the whole study: RNA was reverse transcribed with TCR alpha and beta constant-region primers.

This clonotype was found many times. Its antigen is unidentified. Germline V lookup: CDR1 GTSNPN, CDR2 SVGIG (reference sequence). V was clipped by 2 bases and J by 9 bases, with 14 bases between them. The CDR3 totals 13 residues. Each cDNA got a UMI-containing oligo ligated at its 3' end. First-round PCR used about 4 cycles and beta primers RC1.1 and RC1.2 covering TRBC1 and TRBC2. In TCRdb, the UMI-ligation and nested PCR reads were re-called with MiXCR into one record per CDR3 protein. The profile covers approximately 60,000 distinct CDR3 sequences, with roughly 12% appearing a single time and about 9.7% taken by the ten largest. Study outcomes and limitations: KT2 sequence counts showed saturation when very many KT2 cells were spiked in. Input KT2 cell number predicted KT2 alpha and beta sequence counts linearly over several orders of magnitude.

Sequenced: PBMCs spiked with cells of the T cell clone KT2. This chain joins TRBV30 and TRBJ2-1; tentative D call: TRBD1 (6 bases). The receptor's source is a human donor. CDR3: CAWSPPTGSEQFF. The CDR3 nucleotides read TGTGCCTGGAGTCCCCCAACAGGGAGTGAGCAGTTCTTC.